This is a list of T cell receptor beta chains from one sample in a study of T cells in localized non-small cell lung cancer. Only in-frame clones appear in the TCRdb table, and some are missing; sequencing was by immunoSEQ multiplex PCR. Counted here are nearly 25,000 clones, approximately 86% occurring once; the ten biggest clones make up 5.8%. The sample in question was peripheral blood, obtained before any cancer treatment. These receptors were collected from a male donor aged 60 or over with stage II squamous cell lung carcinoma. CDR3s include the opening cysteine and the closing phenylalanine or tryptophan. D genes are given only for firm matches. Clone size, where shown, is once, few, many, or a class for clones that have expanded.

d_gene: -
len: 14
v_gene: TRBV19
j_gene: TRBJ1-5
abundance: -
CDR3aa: CASKGGGSNQPQHF
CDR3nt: TGTGCCAGTAAGGGAGGGGGGAGCAATCAGCCCCAGCATTTT

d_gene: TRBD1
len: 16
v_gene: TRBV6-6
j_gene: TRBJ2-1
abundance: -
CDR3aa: CASSRYRGLVRNEQFF
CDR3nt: TGTGCCAGCAGCCGATACAGGGGGCTCGTTAGAAATGAGCAGTTCTTC

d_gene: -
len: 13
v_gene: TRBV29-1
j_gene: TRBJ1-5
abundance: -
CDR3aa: CSVEEGRDQPQHF
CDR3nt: TGCAGCGTTGAAGAGGGGAGAGATCAGCCCCAGCATTTT

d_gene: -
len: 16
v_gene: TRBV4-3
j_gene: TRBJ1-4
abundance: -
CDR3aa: CASSQDLGQGNEKLFF
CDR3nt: TGCGCCAGCAGCCAAGATCTGGGCCAGGGTAATGAAAAACTGTTTTTT

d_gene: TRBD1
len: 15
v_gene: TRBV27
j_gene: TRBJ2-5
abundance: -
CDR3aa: CASSSPGQGTRTQYF
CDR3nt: TGTGCCAGCAGTTCCCCAGGACAGGGGACCCGAACCCAGTACTTC

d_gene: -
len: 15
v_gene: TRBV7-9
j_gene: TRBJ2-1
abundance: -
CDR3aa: CASTLSGRVDNEQFF
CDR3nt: TGTGCCAGCACCCTCTCGGGCAGGGTGGACAATGAGCAGTTCTTC

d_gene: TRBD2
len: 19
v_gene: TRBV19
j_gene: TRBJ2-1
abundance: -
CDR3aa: CASSPRGTSGSGFDNEQFF
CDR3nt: TGTGCCAGTAGTCCCCGCGGGACTAGCGGGAGCGGATTTGACAATGAGCAGTTCTTC

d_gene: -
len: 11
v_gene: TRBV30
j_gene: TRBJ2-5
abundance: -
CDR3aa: CSAGSSETQYF
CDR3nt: TGTTCCGCGGGGAGTAGCGAGACCCAGTACTTC

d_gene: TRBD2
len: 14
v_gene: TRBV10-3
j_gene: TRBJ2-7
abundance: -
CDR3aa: CAISGGASSYEQYF
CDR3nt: TGTGCCATCAGCGGGGGGGCCTCGTCCTACGAGCAGTACTTC

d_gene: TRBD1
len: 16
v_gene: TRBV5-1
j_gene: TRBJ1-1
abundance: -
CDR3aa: CASSLGSGQADTEAFF
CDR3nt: TGCGCCAGCAGCTTGGGGTCGGGACAGGCGGACACTGAAGCTTTCTTT

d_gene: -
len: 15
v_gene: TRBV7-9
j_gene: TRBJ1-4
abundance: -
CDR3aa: CASSQGTGGGEKLFF
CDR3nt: TGTGCCAGCAGTCAAGGGACGGGGGGAGGTGAAAAACTGTTTTTT

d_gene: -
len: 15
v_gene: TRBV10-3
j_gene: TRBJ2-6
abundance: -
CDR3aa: CAISDSDSGANVLTF
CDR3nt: TGTGCCATCAGTGATTCAGACTCTGGGGCCAACGTCCTGACTTTC

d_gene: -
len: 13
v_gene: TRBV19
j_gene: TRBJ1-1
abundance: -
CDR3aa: CASSSVGLGEAFF
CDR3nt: TGTGCCAGTAGCTCTGTGGGACTGGGAGAAGCTTTCTTT

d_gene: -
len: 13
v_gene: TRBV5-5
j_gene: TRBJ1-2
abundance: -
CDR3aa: CASSLGSLGGYTF
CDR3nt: TGTGCCAGCAGCTTGGGCTCCCTTGGTGGCTACACCTTC

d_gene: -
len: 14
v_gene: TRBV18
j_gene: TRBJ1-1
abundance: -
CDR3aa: CASSPGILNTEAFF
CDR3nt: TGTGCCAGCTCACCGGGGATACTGAACACTGAAGCTTTCTTT

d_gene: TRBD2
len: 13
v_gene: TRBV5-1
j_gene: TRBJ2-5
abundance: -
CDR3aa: CASSPGTSGASYF
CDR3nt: TGCGCCAGCAGTCCCGGGACTAGCGGGGCCTCTTACTTC

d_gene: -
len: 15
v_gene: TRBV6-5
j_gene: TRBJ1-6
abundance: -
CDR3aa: CASSYGAELGSPLHF
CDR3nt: TGTGCCAGCAGTTACGGGGCCGAGCTGGGGTCACCCCTCCACTTT

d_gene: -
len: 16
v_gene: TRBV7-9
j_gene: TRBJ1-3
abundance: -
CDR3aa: CASKNPFVNSGNTIYF
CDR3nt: TGTGCCAGCAAAAATCCTTTCGTGAACTCTGGAAACACCATATATTTT

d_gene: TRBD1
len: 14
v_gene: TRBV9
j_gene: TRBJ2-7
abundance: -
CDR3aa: CASSPGQGVSEQYF
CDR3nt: TGTGCCAGCAGCCCCGGACAGGGGGTCTCCGAGCAGTACTTC

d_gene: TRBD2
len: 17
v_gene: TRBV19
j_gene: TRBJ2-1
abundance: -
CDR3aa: CASSPGGRREGNNEQFF
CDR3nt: TGTGCCAGTAGTCCTGGGGGGAGGAGGGAGGGGAACAATGAGCAGTTCTTC

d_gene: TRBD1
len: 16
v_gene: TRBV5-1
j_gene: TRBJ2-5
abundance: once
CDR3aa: CASSLQTGTGRETQYF
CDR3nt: TGCGCCAGCAGCCTACAAACGGGGACAGGGAGGGAGACCCAGTACTTC

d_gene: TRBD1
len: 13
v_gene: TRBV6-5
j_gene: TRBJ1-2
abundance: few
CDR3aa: CASSYSTGEGYTF
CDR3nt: TGTGCCAGCAGTTACTCGACAGGGGAGGGCTACACCTTC

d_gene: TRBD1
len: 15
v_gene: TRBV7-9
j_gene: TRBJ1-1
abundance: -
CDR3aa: CASSLVPRGDTEAFF
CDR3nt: TGTGCCAGCAGCTTAGTCCCCAGGGGGGACACTGAAGCTTTCTTT

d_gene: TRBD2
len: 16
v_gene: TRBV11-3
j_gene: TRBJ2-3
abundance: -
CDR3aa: CASSLWERGRTDTQYF
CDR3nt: TGTGCCAGCAGCTTATGGGAGCGGGGCCGCACAGATACGCAGTATTTT

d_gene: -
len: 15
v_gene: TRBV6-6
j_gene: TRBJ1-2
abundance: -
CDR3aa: CASSSDRHVNYGYTF
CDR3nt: TGTGCCAGCAGTTCCGACAGGCATGTTAACTATGGCTACACCTTC

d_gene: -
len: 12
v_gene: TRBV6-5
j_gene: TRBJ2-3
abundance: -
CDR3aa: CASRQGTDTQYF
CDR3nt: TGTGCCAGCAGACAGGGAACAGATACGCAGTATTTT

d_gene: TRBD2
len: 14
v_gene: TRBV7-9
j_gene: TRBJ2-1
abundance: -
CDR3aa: CASSWGLAENEQFF
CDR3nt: TGTGCCAGCAGTTGGGGACTAGCGGAGAATGAGCAGTTCTTC

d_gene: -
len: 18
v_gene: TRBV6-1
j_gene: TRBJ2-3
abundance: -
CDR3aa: CASSEAYSGPISTDTQYF
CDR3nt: TGTGCCAGCAGTGAAGCTTACTCGGGACCGATATCCACAGATACGCAGTATTTT

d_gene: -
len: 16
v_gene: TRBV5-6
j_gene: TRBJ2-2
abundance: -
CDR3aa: CASSHQAGSGIGELFF
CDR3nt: TGTGCCAGCAGCCACCAGGCCGGGTCGGGAATCGGGGAGCTGTTTTTT

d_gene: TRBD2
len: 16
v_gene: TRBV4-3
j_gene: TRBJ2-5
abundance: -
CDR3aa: CASSQDGLAGAGTQYF
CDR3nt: TGCGCCAGCAGCCAAGATGGACTAGCGGGGGCAGGGACCCAGTACTTC

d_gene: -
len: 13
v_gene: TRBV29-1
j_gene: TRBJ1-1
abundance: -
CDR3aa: CSVLGQTNTEAFF
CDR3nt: TGCAGCGTTCTCGGGCAGACGAACACTGAAGCTTTCTTT

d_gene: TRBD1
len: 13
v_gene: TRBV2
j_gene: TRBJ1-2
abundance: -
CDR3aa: CASRAGTDGGYTF
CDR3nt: TGTGCCAGCAGGGCGGGGACAGACGGTGGCTACACCTTC

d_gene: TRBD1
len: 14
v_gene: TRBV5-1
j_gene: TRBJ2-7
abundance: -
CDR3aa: CASSLTGALSEQYF
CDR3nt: TGCGCCAGCAGCCTGACAGGGGCCCTCTCCGAGCAGTACTTC

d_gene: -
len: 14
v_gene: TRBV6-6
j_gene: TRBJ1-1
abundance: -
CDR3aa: CASRGAGEGTEAFF
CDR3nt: TGTGCCAGTCGGGGGGCAGGGGAGGGCACTGAAGCTTTCTTT

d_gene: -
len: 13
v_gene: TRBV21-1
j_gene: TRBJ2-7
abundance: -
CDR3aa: CASSKWVNYEQYF
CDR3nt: TGTGCCAGCAGCAAATGGGTGAATTACGAGCAGTACTTC

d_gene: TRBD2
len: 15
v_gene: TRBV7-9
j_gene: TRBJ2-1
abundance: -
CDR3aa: CASSPLAGDVNEQFF
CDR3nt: TGTGCCAGCAGCCCTTTAGCGGGAGACGTCAATGAGCAGTTCTTC

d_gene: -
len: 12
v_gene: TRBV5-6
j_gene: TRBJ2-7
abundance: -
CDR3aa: CASSLATYEQYF
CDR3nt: TGTGCCAGCAGCTTGGCTACCTACGAGCAGTACTTC

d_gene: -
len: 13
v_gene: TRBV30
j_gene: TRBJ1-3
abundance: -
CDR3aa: CAWGQSYGNTIYF
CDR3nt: TGTGCCTGGGGACAGAGCTACGGAAACACCATATATTTT

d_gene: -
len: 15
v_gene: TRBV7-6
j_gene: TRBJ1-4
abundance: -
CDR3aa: CASSPWTGANEKLFF
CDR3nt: TGTGCCAGCAGCCCTTGGACGGGTGCTAATGAAAAACTGTTTTTT

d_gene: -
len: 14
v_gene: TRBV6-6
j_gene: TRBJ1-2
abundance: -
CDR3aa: CASSYTWGERGYTF
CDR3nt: TGTGCCAGCAGTTACACCTGGGGGGAGCGGGGCTACACCTTC

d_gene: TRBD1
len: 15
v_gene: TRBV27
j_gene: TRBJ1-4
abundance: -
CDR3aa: CASSLVGQGALKLFF
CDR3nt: TGTGCCAGCAGTTTAGTGGGCCAGGGGGCCCTAAAACTGTTTTTT

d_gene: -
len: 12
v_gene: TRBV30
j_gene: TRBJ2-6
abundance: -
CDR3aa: CAWSGDMVVLTF
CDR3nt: TGTGCCTGGAGTGGGGATATGGTCGTCCTGACTTTC

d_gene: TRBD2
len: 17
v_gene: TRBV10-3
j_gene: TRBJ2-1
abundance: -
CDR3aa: CAIEGSGGSGSYNEQFF
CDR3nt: TGTGCCATCGAGGGTAGCGGGGGGTCCGGGTCCTACAATGAGCAGTTCTTC

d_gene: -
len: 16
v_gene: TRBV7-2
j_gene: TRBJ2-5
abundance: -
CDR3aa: CASSLITGNARETQYF
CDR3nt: TGTGCCAGCAGCTTAATTACAGGGAATGCTAGGGAGACCCAGTACTTC

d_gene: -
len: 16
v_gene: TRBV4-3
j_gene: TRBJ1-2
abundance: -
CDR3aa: CASSQSSAGANYGYTF
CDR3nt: TGCGCCAGCAGCCAAAGTTCGGCAGGGGCTAACTATGGCTACACCTTC

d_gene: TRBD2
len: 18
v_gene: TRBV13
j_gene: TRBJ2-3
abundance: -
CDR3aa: CASSYTSGRGTSTDTQYF
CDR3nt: TGTGCCAGCAGCTATACTAGCGGGAGGGGTACTAGCACAGATACGCAGTATTTT

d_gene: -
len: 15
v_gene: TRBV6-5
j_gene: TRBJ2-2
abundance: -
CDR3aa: CASSYGHLNTGELFF
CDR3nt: TGTGCCAGCAGTTACGGCCACCTTAACACCGGGGAGCTGTTTTTT

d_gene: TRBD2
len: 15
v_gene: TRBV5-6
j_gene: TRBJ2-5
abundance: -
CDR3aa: CASSPGTRLGETQYF
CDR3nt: TGTGCCAGCAGCCCCGGGACTAGGCTAGGGGAGACCCAGTACTTC

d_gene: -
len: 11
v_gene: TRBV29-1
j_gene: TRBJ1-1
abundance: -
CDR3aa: CSAFWGTEAFF
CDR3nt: TGCAGCGCTTTTTGGGGGACTGAAGCTTTCTTT

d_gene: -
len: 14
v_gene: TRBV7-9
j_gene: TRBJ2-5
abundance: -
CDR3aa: CASSARQGGETQYF
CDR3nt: TGTGCCAGCAGCGCAAGACAGGGAGGAGAGACCCAGTACTTC

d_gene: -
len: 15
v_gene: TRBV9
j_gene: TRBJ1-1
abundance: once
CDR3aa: CASSWDARGNTEAFF
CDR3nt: TGTGCCAGCAGCTGGGACGCACGTGGGAACACTGAAGCTTTCTTT

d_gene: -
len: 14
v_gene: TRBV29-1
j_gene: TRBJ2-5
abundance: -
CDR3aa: CSVEEGTAGETQYF
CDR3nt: TGCAGCGTTGAAGAAGGAACGGCGGGGGAGACCCAGTACTTC

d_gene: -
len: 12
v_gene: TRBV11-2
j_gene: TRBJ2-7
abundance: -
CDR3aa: CASSFGPYEQYF
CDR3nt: TGTGCCAGCAGCTTTGGCCCTTACGAGCAGTACTTC

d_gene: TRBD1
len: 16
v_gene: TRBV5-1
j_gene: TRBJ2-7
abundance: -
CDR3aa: CASSLAQGAPPLEQYF
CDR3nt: TGCGCCAGCAGCTTGGCCCAGGGGGCGCCCCCCCTCGAGCAGTACTTC

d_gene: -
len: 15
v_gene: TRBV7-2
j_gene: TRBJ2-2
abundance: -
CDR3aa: CASRTRDTRSGELFF
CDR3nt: TGTGCCAGCAGGACCCGGGACACGCGGTCCGGGGAGCTGTTTTTT